This T cell receptor (beta chain) was recorded in a study of T-cell reconstitution after alpha-beta-depleted transplantation in children. This clonotype was seen many times. As it was prepared, the TCRbeta library received unique molecular identifiers. TCRdb re-analysed the PCR reads in MiXCR, keeping a single row per CDR3 protein. The table shows hundreds of thousands of distinct CDR3 sequences, with about 11% occurring only once. CDR1 and CDR2 (germline): LNHDA, SQIVND (reference sequence). The V gene lost 5 bases and the J gene lost 4 bases, with 11 bases spanning the gap. The CDR3 runs to 13 residues.

This chain links TRBV19 with TRBJ1-1; no clear D gene. This clonotype originated in a human donor who donated a stem cell graft to a child with acute lymphoblastic leukemia. The specimen comprised PBMCs from the stem cell graft donor, sampled from the stem cell graft. The CDR3 region has the DNA TGTGCCAGTAGTCCCCACACGGGCACTGAAGCTTTCTTT. Translation: CASSPHTGTEAFF.